These 6 T cell receptor beta chains originate from one sample sequenced in a study of OX40 agonist ivuxolimab in advanced cancers. Receptors were amplified or captured by the immunoSEQ multiplex PCR assay. Held by TCRdb, this immuneACCESS table contains in-frame sequences only and omits some clones. Under half of the omission traces to an unresolved V gene where checked; the cause of the rest is unknown. The sample contains around 31,000 clones, approximately 91% of them found a single time. The ten most abundant clones make up approximately 25% of the sample. Sequenced here: CD4+ or CD8+ T cells sorted from blood, sampled in a trial of the OX40 agonist ivuxolimab. Receptors were obtained from an adult with an advanced solid tumor such as melanoma, head and neck, liver or kidney cancer.

The chain couples TRBV28 to TRBJ1-1; 11 bases line up with TRBD1. This CDR3 is built from 18 residues. The V gene's germline CDR1 is MDHEN and CDR2 SYDVKM. V dropped 7 bases and J dropped 2; count of bases not matched to a gene: 15. CDR3 loop: CASTHRRDRGSYNTEAFF. CDR3 DNA: TGTGCCAGCACCCATCGAAGGGACAGGGGGTCGTATAACACTGAAGCTTTCTTT.

V and J are TRBV28 and TRBJ1-1; D unclear. CDR3 length: 15 amino acids. V was shortened by 8 bases and J by 2 bases, with 18 bases between the two germline ends. The germline V gene has CDR1 MDHEN and CDR2 SYDVKM. The CDR3 protein is CASQKPTGANTEAFF. CDR3 coding DNA: TGTGCCAGCCAGAAACCTACGGGCGCTAACACTGAAGCTTTCTTT.

The rearrangement uses TRBV28 and TRBJ1-1, with D possibly TRBD1 on 5 matching bases. The CDR3 runs to 18 residues. Looked up from germline, CDR1 is MDHEN and CDR2 is SYDVKM. V dropped 1 base and J dropped 0 bases, with 18 bases sitting between them. The CDR3 loop reads CASSLLIWGRELNTEAFF. CDR3 nucleotide sequence: TGTGCCAGCAGTTTATTGATCTGGGGCAGGGAATTGAACACTGAAGCTTTCTTT.

This rearrangement joins TRBV9 to TRBJ2-7; D remains ambiguous. This CDR3 region has 15 residues. Germline assignment: CDR1 SGDLS and CDR2 YYNGEE. V was cut by 0 bases and J by 2 bases, with 12 bases left in between. The CDR3 loop reads CASSVGGGLAYEQYF. In DNA, the CDR3 is TGTGCCAGCAGCGTAGGTGGCGGCCTGGCCTACGAGCAGTACTTC.

The count of this clone is one. The rearrangement joins TRBV11-2 to TRBJ2-7; D is perhaps TRBD1 or TRBD2 (5 bases each). The germline V and J ends were trimmed by 5 bases and 0 bases, with 8 bases remaining between them. The CDR3 consists of 13 residues. The germline V gene encodes CDR1 SGHAT and CDR2 FQNNGV. The CDR3 coding sequence is TGTGCCAGCAGCCTTGGGGGCTCCTACGAGCAGTACTTC. It yields the protein CASSLGGSYEQYF.

J is TRBJ2-7 and V is TRBV5-6; TRBD1 matches at 7 bases. This CDR3 has 13 amino acids. Germline values: CDR1 SGHDT, CDR2 YYEEEE. Trimming at V came to 2 bases and at J to 3 bases, leaving 2 bases not matched to a gene. CDR3 sequence reads: CASSFGTDYEQYF. The CDR3 coding sequence is TGTGCCAGCAGCTTTGGGACAGACTACGAGCAGTACTTC.